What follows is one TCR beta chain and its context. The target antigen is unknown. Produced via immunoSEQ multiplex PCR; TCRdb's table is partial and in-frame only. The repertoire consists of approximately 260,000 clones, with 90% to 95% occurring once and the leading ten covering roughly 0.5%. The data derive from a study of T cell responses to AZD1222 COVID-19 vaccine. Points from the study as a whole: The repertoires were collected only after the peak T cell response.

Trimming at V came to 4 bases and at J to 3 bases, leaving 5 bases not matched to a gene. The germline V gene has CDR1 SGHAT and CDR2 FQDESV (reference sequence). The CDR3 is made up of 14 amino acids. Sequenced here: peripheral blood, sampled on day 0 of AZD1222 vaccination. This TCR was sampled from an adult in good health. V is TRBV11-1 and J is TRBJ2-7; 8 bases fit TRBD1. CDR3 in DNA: TGTGCCAGCAGCTACAGACAGGGGAGCTACGAGCAGTACTTC. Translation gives CASSYRQGSYEQYF.